This T cell receptor beta chain originates from a study of blood T cell repertoires in COVID-19. The overall study: Acute-phase and convalescent COVID-19 samples originated in the United States, Italy and Spain. PBMCs, B-cell-depleted T cells, or T cells were the source of the cDNA or gDNA that made up the material.

This clone was observed many times. In the authors' methods: Reference gene primer amplification yielded estimated nucleated cell counts. TCRdb's table, derived via immunoSEQ multiplex PCR, lists solely in-frame clones and lacks some. That table is the source of V, J and clone size, and D and trimming were worked out from the DNA. The top ten hold around 12% of the sample, which has fewer than 250,000 clones, 70% to 80% seen once. The sequence derives from a woman between 50 and 59 years old with acute or convalescent COVID-19. The specimen sequenced was peripheral blood.

The CDR3 reads CASSLDPGTGSYNEQFF. The CDR3 DNA is TGTGCCAGCAGTTTAGATCCCGGGACAGGCTCCTACAATGAGCAGTTCTTC. J is TRBJ2-1 and V is TRBV27; 8 bases match TRBD1. CDR1 is MNHEY, CDR2 SMNVEV, per germline (reference sequence). The CDR3 is 17 amino acids. Trimming removed 2 bases from V and 0 bases from J; junction bases left unmatched: 6.